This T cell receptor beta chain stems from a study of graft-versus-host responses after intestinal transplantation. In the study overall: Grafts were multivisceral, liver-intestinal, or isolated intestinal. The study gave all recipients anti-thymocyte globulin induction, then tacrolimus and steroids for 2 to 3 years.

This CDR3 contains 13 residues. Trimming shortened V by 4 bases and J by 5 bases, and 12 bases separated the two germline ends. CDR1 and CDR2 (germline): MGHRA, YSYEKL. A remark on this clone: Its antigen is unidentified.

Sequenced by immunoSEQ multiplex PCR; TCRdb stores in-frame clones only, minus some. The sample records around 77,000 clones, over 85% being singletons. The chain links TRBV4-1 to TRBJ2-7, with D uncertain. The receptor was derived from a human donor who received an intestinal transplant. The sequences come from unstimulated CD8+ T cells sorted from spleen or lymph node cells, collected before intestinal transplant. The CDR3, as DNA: TGCGCCAGCAGCCCCAAAGACTTGGACGAGCAGTACTTC. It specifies CASSPKDLDEQYF.